The entry that follows covers one TCR beta chain sequence. Its antigen remains unidentified. Generated by immunoSEQ multiplex PCR, the TCRdb table keeps only in-frame clones and is missing some. The data contain about 93,000 clones, about 90% of them seen just once; the ten biggest clones take up more than 0.5%. The CDR3 is 13 residues long. Trimming shortened V by 2 bases and J by 8 bases, and 10 bases separated the two germline ends. Germline V gives CDR1 SGHNT, CDR2 YENEEA. The data belong to a study of OX40 agonist ivuxolimab in advanced cancers. Overall study: Patients received ivuxolimab, an intravenous treatment, every 2 weeks at 0.01 to 10 mg/kg. Study outcomes and limitations: Clones of CD4+ and CD8+ blood T cells grew by week 6 at doses of 0.1 to 3.0 mg/kg.

The source of this sequence is an adult with an advanced solid tumor such as melanoma, head and neck, liver or kidney cancer. The chain carries TRBV11-3 and TRBJ2-1; TRBD1 is a possible D gene (5 bases). The sequencing here drew on CD4+ or CD8+ T cells sorted from blood, taken in a trial of the OX40 agonist ivuxolimab. The CDR3 DNA reads as TGTGCCAGCAGCTTACTCTGGGGCCATGAGCAGTTCTTC. Protein sequence: CASSLLWGHEQFF.